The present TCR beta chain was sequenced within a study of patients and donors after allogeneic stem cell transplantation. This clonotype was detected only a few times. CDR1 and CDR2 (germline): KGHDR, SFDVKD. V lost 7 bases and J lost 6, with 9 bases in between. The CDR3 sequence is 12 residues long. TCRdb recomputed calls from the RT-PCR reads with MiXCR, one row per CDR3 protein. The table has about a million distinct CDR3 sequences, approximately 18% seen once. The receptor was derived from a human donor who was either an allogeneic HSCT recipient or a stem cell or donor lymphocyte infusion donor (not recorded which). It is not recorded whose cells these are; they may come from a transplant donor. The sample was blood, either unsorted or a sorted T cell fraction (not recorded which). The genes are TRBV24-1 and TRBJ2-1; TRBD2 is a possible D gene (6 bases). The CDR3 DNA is TGTGCCACCAGGGACTATTCCAATGAGCAGTTCTTC. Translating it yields CATRDYSNEQFF.